Given below is one T cell receptor beta chain in context. As yet, its antigen is unknown. This CDR3 comprises 17 residues. The V gene lost 3 bases and the J gene lost 0 bases, with 17 bases spanning the gap. The germline V gene encodes CDR1 LNHDA and CDR2 SQIVND (reference sequence). The data stem from a study of CD8+CD57+ T cells in acquired aplastic anemia. Study overall: An average of roughly 2.9 ug of DNA was obtained from sorted CD4+ and CD8+ cells. Overall study results and limits: The number of CD8+ CDR3 sequences shared by patients and controls was twenty-nine.

Sequenced patients had shown CD8+CD57+ cell expansion by flow cytometry. Patients were treatment-naive when blood was sampled. TCR beta VDJ and CDR3 profiling used genomic DNA as template. TCRdb itself ran the reads through MiXCR, one entry per CDR3 protein. The sample shows just over 450,000 distinct CDR3 sequences, more than 25% of them seen only once. The sequence was obtained from a human donor with aplastic anemia. The V and J genes are TRBV19 and TRBJ1-1, with D maybe TRBD1 (6 bases). Sample: sorted CD4+, CD8+, or CD8+CD57+ T cells (not recorded which) from PBMCs. This CDR3 is CASSISGTLLVNTEAFF. CDR3 DNA: TGTGCCAGTAGTATCTCCGGGACACTTCTTGTGAACACTGAAGCTTTCTTT.